One and the same sample provided the 2 T cell receptor beta chains below, sequenced in a study of control samples from healthy donors and cancer patients. TCRdb's copy holds only in-frame clones and misses some; the assay was immunoSEQ multiplex PCR. The data hold 170,000 or so clones, with 94% observed a single time. Sequenced material: blood. Every receptor here comes from a woman aged 18-30 years in good health.

This chain uses TRBV5-4 with TRBJ2-7, with TRBD1 matching 9 bases. The trim removed 0 bases at V and 2 bases at J, leaving 6 bases unmatched. Per the germline V gene, CDR1 is SGHNT and CDR2 is YYREEE (reference sequence). The CDR3 is 16 amino acids. The CDR3 nucleotides are TGTGCCAGCAGCTTGGACAGGGGGCGCTTCGCCTACGAGCAGTACTTC. Protein product: CASSLDRGRFAYEQYF.

Only one count was recorded for this clone. The V call is TRBV27, the J call TRBJ1-5, with 8 bases that match TRBD1. The germline V gene encodes CDR1 MNHEY and CDR2 SMNVEV (reference sequence). V trimming: 4 bases; J trimming: 7 bases; junction bases outside the gene matches: 3. This CDR3 has 13 amino acids. Here the CDR3 reads CASSYQGAQPQHF. The CDR3 nucleotides are TGTGCCAGCAGTTATCAGGGGGCCCAGCCCCAGCATTTT.